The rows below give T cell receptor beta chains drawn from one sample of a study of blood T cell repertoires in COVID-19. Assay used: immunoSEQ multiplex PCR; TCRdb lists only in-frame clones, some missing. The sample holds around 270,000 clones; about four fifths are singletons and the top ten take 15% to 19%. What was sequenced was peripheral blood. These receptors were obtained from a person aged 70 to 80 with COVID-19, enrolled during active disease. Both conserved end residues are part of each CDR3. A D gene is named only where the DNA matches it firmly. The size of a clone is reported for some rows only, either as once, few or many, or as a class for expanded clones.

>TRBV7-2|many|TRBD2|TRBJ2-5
TGTGCCAGCAGCTTAAGCGGGAGGGGGCAGGGGACCCAGTACTTC
CASSLSGRGQGTQYF
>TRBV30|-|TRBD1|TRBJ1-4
TGTGCCTGTTCTTCCGGACAGGGATCTGAAAAACTGTTTTTT
CACSSGQGSEKLFF
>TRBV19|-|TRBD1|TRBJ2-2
TGTGCCAGTAGTATCCAGGGGGCGACCGGGGAGCTGTTTTTT
CASSIQGATGELFF
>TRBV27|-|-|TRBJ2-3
TGTGCCAGCAGCCAGAGCACAGATACGCAGTATTTT
CASSQSTDTQYF
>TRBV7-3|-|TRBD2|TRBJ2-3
TGTGCCAGCAGCCGTAGCGGGGCACGCACAGATACGCAGTATTTT
CASSRSGARTDTQYF
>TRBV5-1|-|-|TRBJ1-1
TGCGCCAGCAGCTGGTTTGAGGACACTGAAGCTTTCTTT
CASSWFEDTEAFF
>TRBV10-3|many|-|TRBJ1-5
TGTGCCATCAGTGAGTCAGGGTTGGCAGGGGTGAGCAATCAGCCCCAGCATTTT
CAISESGLAGVSNQPQHF
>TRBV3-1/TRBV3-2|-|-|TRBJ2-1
TGTGCCAGCAGCCAAAGCTTGGACTTCCGAACAAACAATGAGCAGTTCTTC
CASSQSLDFRTNNEQFF
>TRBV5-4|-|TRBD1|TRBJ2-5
TGTGCCAGCAGCGCGACAGGGGGCGCAGAGACCCAGTACTTC
CASSATGGAETQYF
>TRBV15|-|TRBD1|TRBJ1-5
TGTGCCACCAGCAGGGACCAGGGGGCCCATCAGCCCCAGCATTTT
CATSRDQGAHQPQHF
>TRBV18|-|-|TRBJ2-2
TGTGCCAGCTCACCCGGTCGCGTGCGGTCCAGGGTAGACACCGGGGAGCTGTTTTTT
CASSPGRVRSRVDTGELFF
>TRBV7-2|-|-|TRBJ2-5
TGTGCCAGCAGCTTAGATGTTAGCATGGAGACCCAGTACTTC
CASSLDVSMETQYF
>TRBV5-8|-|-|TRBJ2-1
TGTGCCAGCAGCTTGGTTAGTGAGCAGTTCTTC
CASSLVSEQFF
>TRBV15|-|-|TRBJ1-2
TGTGCCACCAGCAAAGGGGCTAACTATGGCTACACCTTC
CATSKGANYGYTF
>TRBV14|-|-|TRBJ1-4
TGTGCCAGCAGCCAAGATGGACAGATTTATGGAGGTGAAAAACTGTTTTTT
CASSQDGQIYGGEKLFF
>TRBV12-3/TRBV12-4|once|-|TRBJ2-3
TGTGCCAGCAGTTTAGTTATCTCAGATACGCAGTATTTT
CASSLVISDTQYF
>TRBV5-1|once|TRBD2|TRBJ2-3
TGCGCCAGCAGCTTCGGGGGGGCTAGCACAGATACGCAGTATTTT
CASSFGGASTDTQYF
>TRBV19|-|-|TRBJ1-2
TGTGCCAGTAGTATTGGACAGACCTATGGCTACACCTTC
CASSIGQTYGYTF
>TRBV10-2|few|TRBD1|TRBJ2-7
TGCGCCAGCCAGACAGGGAGCGAGCAGTACTTC
CASQTGSEQYF
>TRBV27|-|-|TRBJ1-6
TGTGCCAGCAGTTTAAGTTGGACGGGGTCACCCCTCCACTTT
CASSLSWTGSPLHF
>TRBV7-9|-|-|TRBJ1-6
TGTGCCAGCACCCAGGGCGGCTATAATTCACCCCTCCACTTT
CASTQGGYNSPLHF
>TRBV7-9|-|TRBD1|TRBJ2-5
TGTGCCAGCAGCCTCAGACAGGGGCGACAAGAGACCCAGTACTTC
CASSLRQGRQETQYF
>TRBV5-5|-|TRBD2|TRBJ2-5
TGTGCCAGCAGCTTGGTCGAGGCGGGGGGGCCCGGAGAGACCCAGTACTTC
CASSLVEAGGPGETQYF
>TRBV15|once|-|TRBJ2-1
TGTGCCACCAGCGCATTCGGTCATGAGCAGTTCTTC
CATSAFGHEQFF